Below are 25 T cell receptor beta chains sequenced from a single sample in a study of PD-L1 blockade in urothelial cancer. The method was immunoSEQ multiplex PCR; TCRdb's version includes in-frame clones alone and lacks a portion of them. Of tens of thousands of clones in the sample, roughly 82% were seen once. Sequencing used PBMCs, obtained around atezolizumab (anti-PD-L1) treatment. These receptors were obtained from a man between 65 and 80 years old with urothelial cancer.

The chain is built from TRBV18 and TRBJ1-1; D call uncertain. This CDR3 region has 16 residues. Germline lookup yields CDR1 KGHSH and CDR2 LQKENI. Deletions cut 3 bases from V and 0 bases from J, with 14 bases between. Here the CDR3 DNA reads TGTGCCAGCTCACCTAGAGGGAATCGGATGAACACTGAAGCTTTCTTT. It translates to CASSPRGNRMNTEAFF.

The J gene is TRBJ2-2, the V gene TRBV11-3, with a possible D match to TRBD2 (5 bases). The CDR3 is 14 residues long. The germline gives CDR1 SGHNT, CDR2 YENEEA. Trimming took 3 bases from V and 8 from J, leaving 13 bases between them. The CDR3 coding sequence is TGTGCCAGCAGCTTCGGACTGAATTCGGGGGAGCTGTTTTTT. Its translation is CASSFGLNSGELFF.

This chain uses TRBV11-3 with TRBJ1-1; D is possibly TRBD1 (6 bases). The V and J ends lost 5 bases and 2 bases respectively, with 9 bases between them. Germline loops: CDR1 SGHNT, CDR2 YENEEA. The CDR3 spans 13 residues. CDR3 in amino acids: CASSQDSNTEAFF. CDR3 nucleotides: TGTGCCAGCAGCCAGGACAGCAACACTGAAGCTTTCTTT.

The CDR3 here is CASSVSEYGYTF. The CDR3 bases are TGTGCCAGCAGCGTCTCGGAGTATGGCTACACCTTC. The gene calls are TRBV13 and TRBJ1-2; D ambiguous. V shed 5 bases and J shed 5 bases, with 9 bases lying between them. CDR1 and CDR2 from the germline V gene are PRHDT and FYEKMQ (reference sequence). This CDR3 is built from 12 residues.

The chain links TRBV27 to TRBJ2-3; 8 nucleotides line up with TRBD1. CDR1 is MNHEY and CDR2 is SMNVEV in the germline V gene (reference sequence). The V and J ends lost 7 bases and 3 bases, in that order; junction bases with no gene match: 9. The CDR3 is 15 amino acids. CDR3 DNA: TGTGCCAGCAACCCTCGGACAGGGTCGACAGATACGCAGTATTTT. Translating gives CASNPRTGSTDTQYF.

The chain combines TRBV25-1 with TRBJ1-2, with a possible D match to TRBD1 (6 bases). The CDR3 contains 14 residues. The V gene lost 4 bases and the J gene lost 3 bases, with 12 bases spanning the gap. Germline V gene data show CDR1 as MGHDK and CDR2 as SYGVNS. CDR3 DNA sequence: TGTGCCAGCAGTGTGGCAGGGGTGGACTATGGCTACACCTTC. As protein: CASSVAGVDYGYTF.

The gene calls are TRBV19 and TRBJ1-2; 10 bases are a match to TRBD1. The CDR3 is 19 amino acids. CDR1 is LNHDA, CDR2 SQIVND, per germline (reference sequence). Unmatched junction bases numbered 15, after V lost 4 bases and J lost 1 base. CDR3 loop: CASSKGTGTGEIVNYGYTF. The CDR3 DNA follows: TGTGCCAGTAGTAAGGGAACCGGGACAGGGGAAATTGTTAACTATGGCTACACCTTC.

The J gene is TRBJ1-1, the V gene TRBV6-5, with 9 bases fitting TRBD1. This CDR3 spans 13 amino acids. V lost 5 bases, J lost 12 bases, and 10 bases stayed unmatched. Germline V gene lookup returns CDR1 MNHEY and CDR2 SVGAGI. The CDR3 loop is CASSNRGLGWTFF. In DNA, the CDR3 is TGTGCCAGCAGTAACAGGGGGCTTGGCTGGACTTTCTTT.

This chain joins TRBV15 and TRBJ2-1; 8 bases are a match to TRBD2. The V gene end was trimmed by 0 bases and the J gene end by 0 bases; junction bases not matched to a gene: 13. The CDR3 contains 20 residues. Germline V gene lookup returns CDR1 LNHNV and CDR2 YYDKDF (reference sequence). In nucleotides, the CDR3 is TGTGCCACCAGCAGAGATGAGCGGGAGAAGGGGGGTTTCTCCTACAATGAGCAGTTCTTC. This encodes CATSRDEREKGGFSYNEQFF. Complete variable domain (other parts from reference TRBV15 and TRBJ2-1): DAMVIQNPRYQVTQFGKPVTLSCSQTLNHNVMYWYQQKSSQAPKLLFHYYDKDFNNEADTPDNFQSRRPNTSFCFLDIRSPGLGDTAMYLCATSRDEREKGGFSYNEQFFGPGTRLTVL.

The CDR3 region is CASRETGDQPQHF. DNA for the CDR3: TGTGCCAGCAGAGAGACAGGGGATCAGCCCCAGCATTTT. The chain joins TRBV6-5 to TRBJ1-5, with 8 nucleotides matching TRBD1. Germline CDR1 is MNHEY and CDR2 is SVGAGI. The V segment lost 6 bases and the J segment 5 bases; nucleotides outside the gene matches: 3. The CDR3 runs to 13 residues.

This chain uses TRBV15 with TRBJ2-1; possible D gene TRBD2, 6 bases. Trimming removed 0 bases at V and 8 bases at J, with 8 bases between. The CDR3 sequence is 13 residues long. Germline lookup yields CDR1 LNHNV and CDR2 YYDKDF (reference sequence). The CDR3 DNA is TGTGCCACCAGCAGAGATGGAGGGGATGAGCAGTTCTTC. This gives the protein CATSRDGGDEQFF.

This rearrangement joins TRBV19 to TRBJ1-3, with D possibly matching TRBD1 (5 bases). The CDR3 length is 17 residues. CDR1 is LNHDA, CDR2 SQIVND, per germline (reference sequence). The germline V and J ends were trimmed by 2 bases and 2 bases, with 16 bases remaining between them. In DNA, the CDR3 is TGTGCCAGTAGTATATCCGCCGGCAGGGAGGCTGGAAACACCATATATTTT. Translated, it gives CASSISAGREAGNTIYF.

This sequence joins TRBV4-1 and TRBJ1-4; D is perhaps TRBD1 (5 bases). This CDR3 has 15 amino acids. V lost 1 base to trimming and J lost 5 bases, with 11 bases between them. Germline CDR1 is MGHRA and CDR2 is YSYEKL. CDR3 sequence reads: CASSQAMGPNEKLFF. In nucleotides, the CDR3 is TGCGCCAGCAGCCAAGCCATGGGGCCCAATGAAAAACTGTTTTTT.

J is TRBJ2-1 and V is TRBV13, with D unclear. CDR3 length equals 12 residues. Per the germline V gene, CDR1 is PRHDT and CDR2 is FYEKMQ (reference sequence). The V gene lost 3 bases and the J gene lost 15 bases, with 15 bases spanning the gap. CDR3 sequence reads: CASSFDIVGPFF. CDR3 sequence (DNA): TGTGCCAGCAGCTTCGACATCGTGGGCCCGTTCTTC.

CDR3 residues: CASSPRQGISSYNEQFF. The CDR3 DNA reads TGCGCCAGCAGCCCCAGGCAGGGGATTAGCTCCTACAATGAGCAGTTCTTC. This chain uses TRBV4-1 with TRBJ2-1, with TRBD1 as a possible D gene (6 bases). V was trimmed by 4 bases and J by 0 bases, leaving 16 bases between them. Germline V gene data show CDR1 as MGHRA and CDR2 as YSYEKL. CDR3 length equals 17 residues.

In its sample, this clone was seen a few times. V gene TRBV10-3 combines with J gene TRBJ1-2; D perhaps matches TRBD1 (6 bases). Germline V gives CDR1 ENHRY, CDR2 SYGVKD. The CDR3 loop spans 12 amino acids. V was trimmed by 8 bases and J by 7 bases, leaving 14 bases between them. CDR3 coding DNA: TGTGCCATCTCCCGGGACACCGGTGGCTACACCTTC. Translating gives CAISRDTGGYTF.

This chain joins TRBV19 and TRBJ2-2, with TRBD1 matching 7 bases. The CDR3 runs 14 residues. Trimming cost V 7 bases and J 4 bases; bases outside gene matches: 6. CDR1 is LNHDA and CDR2 is SQIVND in the germline V gene (reference sequence). CDR3 amino acids: CASKKTGSTGELFF. The CDR3 coding sequence is TGTGCCAGTAAAAAGACAGGGAGCACCGGGGAGCTGTTTTTT. Using reference TRBV19 and TRBJ2-2 for the parts outside the CDR3, the full variable domain is DGGITQSPKYLFRKEGQNVTLSCEQNLNHDAMYWYRQDPGQGLRLIYYSQIVNDFQKGDIAEGYSVSREKKESFPLTVTSAQKNPTAFYLCASKKTGSTGELFFGEGSRLTVL.

The chain combines TRBV27 with TRBJ2-7; 7 positions agree with TRBD1. The ends lost 6 bases at V and 2 bases at J; junction bases unmatched: 7. CDR1 is MNHEY and CDR2 is SMNVEV in the germline V gene (reference sequence). The CDR3 extends over 14 amino acids. CDR3 bases: TGTGCCAGCAGGCGACATGGACAGGCCTACGAGCAGTACTTC. Its translation: CASRRHGQAYEQYF.

The J gene is TRBJ2-1, the V gene TRBV11-3; possibly TRBD2 for D (6 bases). Trimming pared 0 bases from V and 3 bases from J, leaving 6 bases between. CDR3 size: 14 residues. Germline CDR1 and CDR2: SGHNT and YENEEA. The CDR3 is CASSLDGGYNEQFF. CDR3 DNA sequence: TGTGCCAGCAGCTTAGACGGGGGCTACAATGAGCAGTTCTTC.

The chain carries TRBV18 and TRBJ2-7; a weak D match, TRBD2 (5 bases). Germline assignment: CDR1 KGHSH and CDR2 LQKENI. The CDR3 length is 12 residues. V shed 6 bases and J shed 6 bases, with 12 bases lying between them. DNA of the CDR3: TGTGCCAGCTCCGGGGTGTATGGCGAGCAGTACTTC. Protein sequence: CASSGVYGEQYF.

This chain links TRBV28 with TRBJ2-7, with 10 positions matching TRBD2. The V gene's germline CDR1 is MDHEN and CDR2 SYDVKM. The CDR3 is 14 residues long. Trimming removed 6 bases from V and 6 bases from J; junction bases left unmatched: 8. Here the CDR3 reads CASRASGSSGEQYF. DNA for the CDR3: TGTGCCAGCAGGGCTAGCGGGAGTTCCGGCGAGCAGTACTTC.

This sequence joins TRBV7-6 and TRBJ1-1; D might be TRBD1 (5 bases). The germline V and J ends were trimmed by 5 bases and 7 bases, with 23 bases remaining between them. CDR3 size: 16 residues. Germline V lookup: CDR1 SGHVS, CDR2 FNYEAQ. The CDR3 bases are TGTGCCAGCAGCCCAGGGCGACTTGAAGGCGGGGATGAAGCTTTCTTT. Encoded protein: CASSPGRLEGGDEAFF. The full variable domain, with the rest looked up from reference TRBV7-6 and TRBJ1-1, is GAGVSQSPRYKVTKRGQDVALRCDPISGHVSLYWYRQALGQGPEFLTYFNYEAQQDKSGLPNDRFSAERPEGSISTLTIQRTEQRDSAMYRCASSPGRLEGGDEAFFGQGTRLTVV.

In its sample, this clone was seen once. The chain carries TRBV12-5 and TRBJ2-3; D is unresolved. CDR1 and CDR2 (germline): LGHNT, FRNRAP. The CDR3 extends over 11 amino acids. The germline V and J ends were trimmed by 2 bases and 6 bases, with 3 bases remaining between them. The CDR3 DNA reads as TGTGCTAGTGGTTTGCCGGATACGCAGTATTTT. This gives the protein CASGLPDTQYF.

The chain carries TRBV9 and TRBJ2-1; 7 bases fit TRBD2. Germline V gene sequence: CDR1 SGDLS, CDR2 YYNGEE. Trimming at V came to 5 bases and at J to 6 bases, leaving 8 bases not matched to a gene. CDR3 size: 14 residues. The CDR3 region is CASSRGGAGNEQFF. CDR3 nucleotide sequence: TGTGCCAGCAGTAGGGGAGGGGCTGGCAATGAGCAGTTCTTC. The full variable domain, its missing parts supplied by reference TRBV9 and TRBJ2-1, is DSGVTQTPKHLITATGQRVTLRCSPRSGDLSVYWYQQSLDQGLQFLIQYYNGEERAKGNILERFSAQQFPDLHSELNLSSLELGDSALYFCASSRGGAGNEQFFGPGTRLTVL.

In DNA, the CDR3 is TGTGCCAGCAGCGTCGCCCCCCTTAGCGGGGGTGGGGAGACCCAGTACTTC. Its protein is CASSVAPLSGGGETQYF. This chain uses TRBV9 with TRBJ2-5; 9 bases are shared with TRBD2. The V and J ends lost 2 bases and 5 bases, in that order; junction bases with no gene match: 13. Germline CDR1 is SGDLS and CDR2 is YYNGEE. The CDR3 sequence is 17 residues long.